The 10 T cell receptor beta chains in this list originate from one sample, sequenced in a study of blood T cells in healthy people across ages. Through a sample-barcoded 5' primer and a J-beta primer mix, a second PCR was run for roughly 6 to 12 cycles. TCRdb re-analysed the 5' RACE reads in MiXCR, keeping a single row per CDR3 protein. The data contain roughly 1,300,000 distinct CDR3 sequences, almost 60% of them seen just once; the ten biggest clones take up under 8.5%. Sequencing was performed on blood. These receptors came from a young man in good health.

The chain employs TRBV2 and TRBJ2-3; no definite D call. This CDR3 is built from 18 residues. Trimming took 6 bases from V and 2 from J, leaving 24 bases between them. Germline V gene lookup returns CDR1 SNHLY and CDR2 FYNNEI. The DNA for the CDR3 is TGTGCCAGCAGCGCACCACCGGGCCTTCCGACCCCCACAGATACGCAGTATTTT. Protein: CASSAPPGLPTPTDTQYF.

This chain connects TRBV24-1 to TRBJ2-1; 11 nucleotides align to TRBD2. The CDR3 has 15 amino acids. Germline V gene sequence: CDR1 KGHDR, CDR2 SFDVKD. Trimming took 3 bases from V and 10 from J; bases not matched to a gene: 7. In DNA form, the CDR3 reads TGTGCCACCAGTGATGGGGGACTAGCGGCAAACGAGCAGTTCTTC. Amino acid sequence: CATSDGGLAANEQFF.

The V gene is TRBV5-1, the J gene TRBJ1-4; D unresolved. CDR1 SGHRS and CDR2 YFSETQ come from the germline V gene. The CDR3 has 13 residues. V was clipped by 5 bases and J by 5 bases, with 10 bases between them. The CDR3 nucleotides are TGCGCCAGCAGAAGGACCGTCAATGAAAAACTGTTTTTT. It is translated as CASRRTVNEKLFF.

In nucleotides, the CDR3 is TGTGCCAGCAGCTTAGTTCAGGAGAAAGGCTACACCTTC. The encoded protein is CASSLVQEKGYTF. The V and J genes are TRBV11-2 and TRBJ1-2; D not resolved. CDR1 is SGHAT, CDR2 FQNNGV, per germline. V lost 1 base and J lost 8, with 11 bases in between. The CDR3 extends over 13 amino acids. Full variable domain (remainder filled in from reference TRBV11-2 and TRBJ1-2): EAGVAQSPRYKIIEKRQSVAFWCNPISGHATLYWYQQILGQGPKLLIQFQNNGVVDDSQLPKDRFSAERLKGVDSTLKIQPAKLEDSAVYLCASSLVQEKGYTFGSGTRLTVV.

This chain uses TRBV20-1 with TRBJ1-2; D is unresolved. This CDR3 spans 11 amino acids. Trimming left V 3 bases short and J 6 bases short, with 8 bases between. From germline, CDR1 is DFQATT and CDR2 SNEGSKA (reference sequence). CDR3 region: CSARGFHGYTF. The CDR3 bases are TGCAGTGCTAGGGGTTTCCATGGCTACACCTTC.

In its sample, this clonotype was seen a few times. The chain has TRBV4-1 and TRBJ2-7, with D unclear. The J call is in doubt because the DNA end fits TRBJ2-5 better. This CDR3 is 15 amino acids long. Germline loops: CDR1 MGHRA, CDR2 YSYEKL. The DNA for the CDR3 is TGCGCCAGCAGCCTCTACCAGCAGGCGCGGGAGACCCAGTACTTC. Protein: CASSLYQQARETQYF.

A few counts support this clonotype. This chain uses TRBV29-1 with TRBJ2-7; D not resolved. The germline gives CDR1 SQVTM, CDR2 ANQGSEA. The CDR3 totals 13 residues. V was trimmed by 4 bases and J by 2 bases, leaving 12 bases between them. CDR3 region: CSVAYGKPYEQYF. CDR3 bases: TGCAGCGTTGCGTACGGAAAACCCTACGAGCAGTACTTC.

The CDR3, as DNA: TGTGCCAGCAGTTACGGTTTAGGACAGTCATACAATGAGCAGTTCTTC. This translates into CASSYGLGQSYNEQFF. The chain is built from TRBV6-5 and TRBJ2-1, with D perhaps matching TRBD1 (6 bases). The CDR3 has 16 residues. Germline values: CDR1 MNHEY, CDR2 SVGAGI. V lost 2 bases and J 4 bases, leaving 15 bases between the germline ends.

The chain joins TRBV27 to TRBJ2-2; 7 nucleotides line up with TRBD1. The CDR3 runs 12 residues. Germline-derived CDR1 and CDR2 are MNHEY and SMNVEV (reference sequence). The V and J ends lost 10 bases and 6 bases, in that order; junction bases with no gene match: 5. The CDR3, as DNA: TGTGCCACCACAACAGGGGCCGGGGAGCTGTTTTTT. Amino acids: CATTTGAGELFF.

The CDR3 region is CASSPPPGGGRSDTQYF. CDR3 DNA: TGCGCCAGCAGCCCTCCCCCCGGCGGGGGGAGATCAGATACGCAGTATTTT. This chain uses TRBV5-1 with TRBJ2-3; 8 positions match TRBD2. V gave up 4 bases and J gave up 4 bases; unmatched junction bases: 14. The CDR3 has 17 amino acids. Germline V gives CDR1 SGHRS, CDR2 YFSETQ.